This T cell receptor (beta chain) was found in a study of T cells in Graves' hyperthyroidism and ophthalmopathy. About the research overall: Blood was drawn when the patient was first diagnosed and still untreated.

The CDR3 consists of 14 residues. Trimming cost V 4 bases and J 3 bases, with 13 bases left between them. Germline values: CDR1 SGHRS, CDR2 YFSETQ. This clonotype was seen repeatedly, ten times or more. Its cognate antigen is unknown. The blood sample predates any ophthalmopathy symptoms, coming from first hyperthyroidism diagnosis. Regions amplified from RNA transcripts were the TCR beta CDR3 regions. With the HTBI primer set, the TCR CDR3 went through a first round of RT-PCR. MiXCR, run by TCRdb on the multiplex PCR reads, gives a single entry per CDR3 protein. The data contain 250,000 to 300,000 distinct CDR3 sequences, about 16% of them singletons. Study results and caveats: In validation, the model predicted ophthalmopathy. These predictions came a median roughly 6 months before onset. From stable hyperthyroidism, ophthalmopathy was separated by a 13 V-J model.

What was sequenced was blood. This TCR came from a woman in her 50s with Graves' hyperthyroidism that later progressed to Graves' ophthalmopathy. J is TRBJ1-2 and V is TRBV5-1; no reliable D call. DNA of the CDR3: TGCGCCAGCAGCGGACGGCTAAACGACTATGGCTACACCTTC. Encoded protein: CASSGRLNDYGYTF.